The 9 T cell receptor beta chains listed next were all sequenced from one sample in a study of blood T cell repertoires in COVID-19. Data came from immunoSEQ multiplex PCR; TCRdb stores just in-frame clones and leaves some out. Of around 300,000 clones in the sample, approximately 90% were seen once. The sequencing sample was made of PBMCs or T cells enriched from blood (not recorded which). These receptors were collected from a woman in her 30s who had recovered from COVID-19.

The V gene is TRBV21-1, the J gene TRBJ1-5; TRBD1 reflects the table's D call only, with no check against the DNA. TRBV21-1 is assigned pseudogene status. The CDR3 covers 15 residues. CDR3 region: CASPERAGSNQPQHF. DNA for the CDR3: TGTGCCAGCCCAGAACGGGCAGGGAGCAATCAGCCCCAGCATTTT.

This rearrangement joins TRBV9 to TRBJ1-1; D is perhaps TRBD1 (5 bases). The V end lost 3 bases, the J end lost 6 bases, and 18 bases lay between the germline ends. Germline assignment: CDR1 SGDLS and CDR2 YYNGEE. The CDR3 runs 15 residues. CDR3 nucleotide sequence: TGTGCCAGCAGCGGATTGACAGAGATTGGTCCTGAAGCTTTCTTT. It is translated as CASSGLTEIGPEAFF.

The table lists this clone with a few counts. The chain uses TRBV19 and TRBJ2-7; D may be TRBD2 (6 bases). V was clipped by 4 bases and J by 2 bases, with 9 bases between them. This CDR3 has 13 residues. CDR1 and CDR2 (germline): LNHDA, SQIVND (reference sequence). The CDR3 DNA reads as TGTGCCAGTAGTAGTAAGCGGGCCTACGAGCAGTACTTC. It encodes CASSSKRAYEQYF.

V and J are TRBV7-9 and TRBJ1-4; D call uncertain. Germline V gene lookup returns CDR1 SEHNR and CDR2 FQNEAQ (reference sequence). V was clipped by 1 base and J by 8 bases, with 11 bases between them. CDR3 length: 14 amino acids. CDR3 in DNA: TGTGCCAGCAGCTTAGGCAGGCACTCGGAAAAACTGTTTTTT. Translation: CASSLGRHSEKLFF. Complete variable domain (other parts from reference TRBV7-9 and TRBJ1-4): DTGVSQNPRHKITKRGQNVTFRCDPISEHNRLYWYRQTLGQGPEFLTYFQNEAQLEKSRLLSDRFSAERPKGSFSTLEIQRTEQGDSAMYLCASSLGRHSEKLFFGSGTQLSVL.

The chain recombines TRBV6-5 with TRBJ2-7; 7 positions agree with TRBD1. Germline V lookup: CDR1 MNHEY, CDR2 SVGAGI. The CDR3 has 12 residues. Trimming at V came to 8 bases and at J to 1 base, leaving 2 bases not matched to a gene. The CDR3 loop reads CASRGQSYEQYF. In DNA, the CDR3 is TGTGCCAGCCGGGGACAGTCCTACGAGCAGTACTTC.

The chain joins TRBV5-1 to TRBJ2-7; 15 bases map to TRBD2. V shed 2 bases, J shed 6 bases, and the junction held 6 bases outside the gene matches. Germline values: CDR1 SGHRS, CDR2 YFSETQ. This CDR3 region has 16 residues. CDR3 nucleotide sequence: TGCGCCAGCAGCTTCGGACTAGCGGGAGGGCAGGGCGAGCAGTACTTC. Encoded protein: CASSFGLAGGQGEQYF.

This CDR3 reads CSVEDGGQPQHF. The DNA for the CDR3 is TGCAGCGTTGAAGATGGGGGGCAGCCCCAGCATTTT. This rearrangement joins TRBV29-1 to TRBJ1-5, with TRBD1 as a possible D gene (5 bases). From germline, CDR1 is SQVTM and CDR2 ANQGSEA. V lost 0 bases and J 7 bases, leaving 7 bases between the germline ends. The CDR3 runs 12 residues.

In its sample, this clone was seen once. The sample has other DNA sequences that encode this CDR3 too. The gene calls are TRBV18 and TRBJ1-1; the D is unclear. The length of the CDR3 is 13 residues. The V and J ends lost 3 bases and 2 bases respectively, with 7 bases between them. Looked up from germline, CDR1 is KGHSH and CDR2 is LQKENI. The CDR3 loop reads CASSPSGNTEAFF. The CDR3 DNA reads as TGTGCCAGCTCACCTTCGGGAAACACTGAAGCTTTCTTT.

The rearrangement links TRBV30 to TRBJ1-1; 7 nucleotides match TRBD1. Germline V gives CDR1 GTSNPN, CDR2 SVGIG (reference sequence). The CDR3 length is 15 residues. V gave up 5 bases and J gave up 7 bases; unmatched junction bases: 16. The CDR3 nucleotides are TGTGCCTGGGGCAACTGGATTGACAGGGCCGGTGAAGCTTTCTTT. Translating gives CAWGNWIDRAGEAFF.